Listed below are T cell receptor beta chains from one sample, sequenced in a study of OX40 agonist ivuxolimab in advanced cancers. Measured with immunoSEQ multiplex PCR; TCRdb has only the in-frame clones, and not every one. The sample carries roughly 70,000 clones, less than 85% recorded once. The sequencing here drew on CD4+ or CD8+ T cells sorted from blood, taken in a trial of the OX40 agonist ivuxolimab. The source is an adult with an advanced solid tumor such as melanoma, head and neck, liver or kidney cancer. Both conserved end residues are part of each CDR3.

cdr3_aa j_call v_call
CASSLTGATDTQYF TRBJ2-3 TRBV27
CASSELDGAKPGETQYF TRBJ2-5 TRBV25-1
CASSADREETQYF TRBJ2-5 TRBV18
CASSLDKGAGSPLHF TRBJ1-6 TRBV5-4
CASSLMAGGVGEQYF TRBJ2-7 TRBV7-2
CASTATGGLEQFF TRBJ2-1 TRBV6-6
CASSSGTGNLYEQYF TRBJ2-7 TRBV7-2
CASSYSGTVEKQYF TRBJ2-7 TRBV6-5
CASTDGNGRGSYNEQFF TRBJ2-1 TRBV6-4
CASSLGWPGNTIYF TRBJ1-3 TRBV7-2
CASSPPGGSGANVLTF TRBJ2-6 TRBV7-9
CASSWDGDTEAFF TRBJ1-1 TRBV11-3
CASSPTGAAFTDTQYF TRBJ2-3 TRBV4-1
CASSQGRGGTGIEKLFF TRBJ1-4 TRBV14
CASTAQGARSGNTIYF TRBJ1-3 TRBV2
CASSNPGLGNNEQFF TRBJ2-1 TRBV7-3
CASSREGTEAFF TRBJ1-1 TRBV4-2
CAISESPQRSYEQYF TRBJ2-7 TRBV10-3
CSVEPADRFF TRBJ2-1 TRBV29-1
CASSLGLAGGLADTQYF TRBJ2-3 TRBV5-4
CASSFIGSGEKLFF TRBJ1-4 TRBV5-4
CASRDAGMNTEAFF TRBJ1-1 TRBV2
CASSKAGGGYTF TRBJ1-2 TRBV19
CASSPALAALSTDTQYF TRBJ2-3 TRBV7-9
CASSLRQNTGELFF TRBJ2-2 TRBV18
CASSRYVNTEAFF TRBJ1-1 TRBV19
CASGGTGGSRTQYF TRBJ2-5 TRBV25-1
CASGPYGQGVYEQYF TRBJ2-7 TRBV4-1
CASSGGALDF TRBJ2-7 TRBV5-1
CAWSVQPGGPKNIQYF TRBJ2-4 TRBV30
CAISESPARSYNEQFF TRBJ2-1 TRBV10-3
CASSLRGQAALNYGYTF TRBJ1-2 TRBV27
CASSPAPGQLSYAGGYTF TRBJ1-2 TRBV11-2
CASNPRDRGRRQPQHF TRBJ1-5 TRBV19
CASSVSGSGNEQFF TRBJ2-1 TRBV19
CASSKPGQGYSPLHF TRBJ1-6 TRBV28
CASSLLAGGTNTGELFF TRBJ2-2 TRBV28